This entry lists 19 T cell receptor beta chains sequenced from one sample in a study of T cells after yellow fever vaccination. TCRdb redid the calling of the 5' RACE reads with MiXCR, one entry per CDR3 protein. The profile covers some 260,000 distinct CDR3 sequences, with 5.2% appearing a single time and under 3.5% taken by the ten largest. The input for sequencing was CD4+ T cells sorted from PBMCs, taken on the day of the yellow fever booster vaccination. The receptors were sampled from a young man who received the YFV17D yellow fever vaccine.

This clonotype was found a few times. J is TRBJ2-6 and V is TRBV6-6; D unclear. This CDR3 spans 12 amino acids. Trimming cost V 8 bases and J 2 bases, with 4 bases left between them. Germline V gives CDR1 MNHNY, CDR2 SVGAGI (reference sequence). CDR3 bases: TGTGCCAGCGCCCCTGGGGCCAACGTCCTGACTTTC. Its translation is CASAPGANVLTF.

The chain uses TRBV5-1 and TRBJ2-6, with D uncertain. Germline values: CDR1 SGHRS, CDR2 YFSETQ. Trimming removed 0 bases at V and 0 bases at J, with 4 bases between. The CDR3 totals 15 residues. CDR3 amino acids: CASSLADSGANVLTF. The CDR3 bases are TGCGCCAGCAGCTTGGCGGACTCTGGGGCCAACGTCCTGACTTTC.

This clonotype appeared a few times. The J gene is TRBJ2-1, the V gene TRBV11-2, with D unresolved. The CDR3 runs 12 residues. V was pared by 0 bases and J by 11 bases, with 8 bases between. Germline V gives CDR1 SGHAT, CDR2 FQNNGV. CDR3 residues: CASSLDRNKQFF. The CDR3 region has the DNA TGTGCCAGCAGCTTAGATCGGAATAAGCAGTTCTTC.

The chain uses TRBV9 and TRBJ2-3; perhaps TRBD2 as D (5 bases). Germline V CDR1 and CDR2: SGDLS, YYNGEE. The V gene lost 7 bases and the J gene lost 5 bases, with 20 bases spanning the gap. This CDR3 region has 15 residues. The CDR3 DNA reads TGTGCCAGCTCCAAGCTAGCTCCGGCGGGAGATACGCAGTATTTT. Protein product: CASSKLAPAGDTQYF.

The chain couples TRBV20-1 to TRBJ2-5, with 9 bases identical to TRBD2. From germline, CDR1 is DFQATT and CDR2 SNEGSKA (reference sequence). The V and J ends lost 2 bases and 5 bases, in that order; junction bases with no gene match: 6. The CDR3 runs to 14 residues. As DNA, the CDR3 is TGCAGTGCTAGAAAGGGACTAGCTAAGGAGACCCAGTACTTC. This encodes CSARKGLAKETQYF.

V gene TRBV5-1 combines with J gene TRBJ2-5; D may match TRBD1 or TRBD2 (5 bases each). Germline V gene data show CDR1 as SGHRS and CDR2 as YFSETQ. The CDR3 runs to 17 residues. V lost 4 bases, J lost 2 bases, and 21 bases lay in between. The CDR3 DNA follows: TGCGCCAGCAGCCTTGGGGGTTCGGGAAATTTACAAGAGACCCAGTACTTC. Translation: CASSLGGSGNLQETQYF.

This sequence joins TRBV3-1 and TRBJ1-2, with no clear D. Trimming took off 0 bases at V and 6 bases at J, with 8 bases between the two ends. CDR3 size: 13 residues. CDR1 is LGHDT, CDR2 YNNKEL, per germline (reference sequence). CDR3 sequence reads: CASSQDFSDGYTF. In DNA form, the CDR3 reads TGTGCCAGCAGCCAAGATTTCAGCGATGGCTACACCTTC.

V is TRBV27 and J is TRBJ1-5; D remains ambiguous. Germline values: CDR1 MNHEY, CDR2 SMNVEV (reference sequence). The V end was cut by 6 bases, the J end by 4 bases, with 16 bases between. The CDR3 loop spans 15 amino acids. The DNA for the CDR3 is TGTGCCAGCAGCCCTGGCCGGGGTCGTAATCAGCCCCAGCATTTT. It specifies CASSPGRGRNQPQHF.

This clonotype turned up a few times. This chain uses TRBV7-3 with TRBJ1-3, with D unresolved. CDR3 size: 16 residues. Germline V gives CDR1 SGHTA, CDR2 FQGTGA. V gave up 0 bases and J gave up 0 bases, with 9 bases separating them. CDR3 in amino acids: CASSLTGRSSGNTIYF. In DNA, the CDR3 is TGTGCCAGCAGCTTAACCGGACGGAGCTCTGGAAACACCATATATTTT. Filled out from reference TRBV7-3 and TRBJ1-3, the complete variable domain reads GAGVSQTPSNKVTEKGKYVELRCDPISGHTALYWYRQSLGQGPEFLIYFQGTGAADDSGLPNDRFFAVRPEGSVSTLKIQRTERGDSAVYLCASSLTGRSSGNTIYFGEGSWLTVV.

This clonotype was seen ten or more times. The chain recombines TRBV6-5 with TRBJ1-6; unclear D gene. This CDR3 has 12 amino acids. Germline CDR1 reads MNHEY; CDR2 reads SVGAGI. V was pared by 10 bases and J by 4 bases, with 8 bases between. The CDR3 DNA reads TGTGCCACCCGGGCGTATAATTCACCCCTCCACTTT. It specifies CATRAYNSPLHF.

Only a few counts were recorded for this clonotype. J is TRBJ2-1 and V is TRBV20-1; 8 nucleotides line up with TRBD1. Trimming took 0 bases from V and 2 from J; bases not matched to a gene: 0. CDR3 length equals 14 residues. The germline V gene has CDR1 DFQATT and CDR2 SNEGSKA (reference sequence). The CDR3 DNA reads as TGCAGTGCTAGAGACAGGGGGCCCTACAATGAGCAGTTCTTC. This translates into CSARDRGPYNEQFF.

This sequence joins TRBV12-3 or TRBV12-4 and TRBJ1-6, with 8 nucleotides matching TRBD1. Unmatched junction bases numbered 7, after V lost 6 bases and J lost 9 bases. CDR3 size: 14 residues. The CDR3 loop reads CASSRQGASSPLHF. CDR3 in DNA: TGTGCCAGCAGCCGGCAGGGGGCGAGTTCACCCCTCCACTTT.

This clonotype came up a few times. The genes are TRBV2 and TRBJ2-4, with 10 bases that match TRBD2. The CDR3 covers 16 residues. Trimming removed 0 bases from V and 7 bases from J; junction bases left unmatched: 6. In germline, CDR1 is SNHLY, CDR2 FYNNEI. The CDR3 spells CASSEAGLASWNIQYF. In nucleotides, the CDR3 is TGTGCCAGCAGTGAAGCGGGACTAGCGTCCTGGAACATTCAGTACTTC.

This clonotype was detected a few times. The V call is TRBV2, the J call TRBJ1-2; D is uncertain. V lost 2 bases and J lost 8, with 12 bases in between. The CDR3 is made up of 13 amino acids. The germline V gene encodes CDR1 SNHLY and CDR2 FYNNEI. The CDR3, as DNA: TGTGCCAGCAGTGAATGGCAGGACGGGGGCTACACCTTC. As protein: CASSEWQDGGYTF. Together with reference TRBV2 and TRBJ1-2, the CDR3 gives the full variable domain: EPEVTQTPSHQVTQMGQEVILRCVPISNHLYFYWYRQILGQKVEFLVSFYNNEISEKSEIFDDQFSVERPDGSNFTLKIRSTKLEDSAMYFCASSEWQDGGYTFGSGTRLTVV.

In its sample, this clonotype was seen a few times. CDR3 residues: CAIRRGTPGELFF. CDR3 in DNA: TGTGCCATCCGAAGGGGTACCCCCGGGGAGCTGTTTTTT. The V gene is TRBV2, the J gene TRBJ2-2; possible D gene TRBD1, 5 bases. The CDR3 has 13 amino acids. CDR1 and CDR2 (germline): SNHLY, FYNNEI. V dropped 10 bases and J dropped 6 bases, with 15 bases sitting between them. Together with reference TRBV2 and TRBJ2-2, the CDR3 gives the full variable domain: EPEVTQTPSHQVTQMGQEVILRCVPISNHLYFYWYRQILGQKVEFLVSFYNNEISEKSEIFDDQFSVERPDGSNFTLKIRSTKLEDSAMYFCAIRRGTPGELFFGEGSRLTVL.

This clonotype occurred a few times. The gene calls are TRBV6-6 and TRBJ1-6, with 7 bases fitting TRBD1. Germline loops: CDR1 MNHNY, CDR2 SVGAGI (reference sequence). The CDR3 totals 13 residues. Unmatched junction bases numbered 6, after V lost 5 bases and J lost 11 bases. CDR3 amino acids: CASSNPDRTPLHF. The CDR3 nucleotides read TGTGCCAGCAGTAACCCGGACAGGACACCCCTCCACTTT.

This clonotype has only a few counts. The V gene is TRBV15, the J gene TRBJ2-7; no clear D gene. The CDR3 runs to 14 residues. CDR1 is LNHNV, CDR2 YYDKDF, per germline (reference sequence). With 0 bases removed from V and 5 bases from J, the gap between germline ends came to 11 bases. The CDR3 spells CATSRELLPNEQYF. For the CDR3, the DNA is TGTGCCACCAGCAGAGAACTCCTCCCGAACGAGCAGTACTTC.

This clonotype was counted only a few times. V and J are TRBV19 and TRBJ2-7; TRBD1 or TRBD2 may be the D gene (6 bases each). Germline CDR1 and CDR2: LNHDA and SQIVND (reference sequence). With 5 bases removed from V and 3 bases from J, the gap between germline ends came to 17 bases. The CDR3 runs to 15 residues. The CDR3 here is CASSSPGGTSYEQYF. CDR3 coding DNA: TGTGCCAGTAGTTCACCCGGCGGGACAAGCTACGAGCAGTACTTC. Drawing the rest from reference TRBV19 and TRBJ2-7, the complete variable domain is DGGITQSPKYLFRKEGQNVTLSCEQNLNHDAMYWYRQDPGQGLRLIYYSQIVNDFQKGDIAEGYSVSREKKESFPLTVTSAQKNPTAFYLCASSSPGGTSYEQYFGPGTRLTVT.

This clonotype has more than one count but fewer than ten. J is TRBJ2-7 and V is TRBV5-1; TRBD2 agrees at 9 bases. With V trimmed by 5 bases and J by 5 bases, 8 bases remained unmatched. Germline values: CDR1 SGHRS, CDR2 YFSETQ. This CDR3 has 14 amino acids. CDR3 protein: CASRQRGVNNEQYV. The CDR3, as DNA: TGCGCCAGCAGGCAGCGGGGGGTAAACAACGAGCAGTACGTC.